This T cell receptor (beta chain) was captured in a study of identical twins. This clonotype was counted only a few times. Antigen unknown. A universal primer site was added by template switching, and unique molecular identifiers were carried by the cDNA. TCRdb reprocessed the 5' RACE reads with MiXCR, giving one entry per CDR3 protein. The sample records about 500,000 distinct CDR3 sequences, approximately 15% being singletons. Whole-study findings and limits: Excess sharing between twins was weaker in beta out-of-frame sequences.

V dropped 4 bases and J dropped 6 bases, with 15 bases sitting between them. The germline gives CDR1 LGHDT, CDR2 YNNKEL (reference sequence). This CDR3 has 15 residues. These data are also associated with another study on yellow fever vaccine responses in identical twins.

The receptor was isolated from a woman aged 18-29 years in good health. The sample consisted of CD4+ T cells sorted from blood. This chain uses TRBV3-1 with TRBJ2-2, with D possibly TRBD2 on 5 matching bases. DNA for the CDR3: TGTGCCAGCAGCCCAACACTGAGCGGCTCCGGGGAGCTGTTTTTT. This sequence encodes CASSPTLSGSGELFF.